This entry concerns a single T cell receptor beta chain. Its antigen is unidentified. The CDR3 runs to 16 residues. The V gene lost 1 base and the J gene lost 0 bases, with 10 bases spanning the gap. Germline lookup yields CDR1 LGHNA and CDR2 YNFKEQ. Sample time point: week 47, end of study. Doses of 300 ug of mutant IDH1 20-mer peptide were given with topical imiquimod. The data belong to a study of a mutant IDH1 vaccine in newly diagnosed glioma. About the study: Beginning 4-6 weeks after radiotherapy alone, or with temozolomide cycles, vaccination took place. Week 35 held visit V12, while week 47 held visit V13. Prior therapy was radiotherapy, temozolomide, or both; most received both.

TCRdb keeps only in-frame clones here, not all; method: immunoSEQ multiplex PCR. The repertoire holds about 83,000 clones, roughly four fifths seen once, with 5.2% in the top ten. The chain joins TRBV4-2 to TRBJ1-3; tentatively, D is TRBD1 (6 bases). The material was PBMCs, obtained from a glioma patient whose treatment included an IDH1 peptide vaccine. This clonotype was obtained from a man between 40 and 49 years old with glioma. CDR3 DNA: TGTGCCAGCAGCCAAGGGACAGCTAGCTCTGGAAACACCATATATTTT. It yields the protein CASSQGTASSGNTIYF.